The clone carrying this TCR beta chain is a singleton in its sample. Its target is unknown. Deep-level running was used for the assay. Each PCR replicate from the sorted subsets contained 200 to 250 ng DNA, which is some 31,000 T cell genomes. Here immunoSEQ multiplex PCR was the method, and the copy in TCRdb shows in-frame clones only, minus some. Counted here are around 1.9 million clones, more than 85% occurring once; the ten biggest clones make up about 1.8%. This sample was included in a study of shared clonotypes between healthy human individuals. CD45RO-negative, CCR7-selected cells formed the naive CD8 fraction, which excluded terminally differentiated effector memory CD45RA+ cells. Study-level findings and limits: It was expected that sequencing depth would affect clonotype sharing among donors.

This CDR3 has 16 residues. Germline V gene sequence: CDR1 SEHNR, CDR2 FQNEAQ (reference sequence). The V segment lost 1 base and the J segment 5 bases; nucleotides outside the gene matches: 6. The TCR comes from a young man in good health. Some clones in this sample may be carry-over from other donors' samples. Material: naive CD8+ T cells from PBMCs. The chain uses TRBV7-9 and TRBJ2-2; 8 bases are shared with TRBD2. CDR3 DNA sequence: TGTGCCAGCAGCTTAGTCGCGGGAGGACAAACCGGGGAGCTGTTTTTT. It yields the protein CASSLVAGGQTGELFF.